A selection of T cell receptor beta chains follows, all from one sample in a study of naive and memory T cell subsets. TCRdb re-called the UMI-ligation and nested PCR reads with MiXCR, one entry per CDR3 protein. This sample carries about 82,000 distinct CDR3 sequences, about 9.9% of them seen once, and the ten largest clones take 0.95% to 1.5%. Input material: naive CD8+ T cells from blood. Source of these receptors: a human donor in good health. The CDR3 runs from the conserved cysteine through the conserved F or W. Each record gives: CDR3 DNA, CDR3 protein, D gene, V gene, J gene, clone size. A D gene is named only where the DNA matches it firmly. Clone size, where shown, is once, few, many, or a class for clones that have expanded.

TGTGCCAGCAGCTTGGAGCCCCCGTTGGAGCCCCAGCATTTT	CASSLEPPLEPQHF	.	TRBV5-8	TRBJ1-5	many
TGTGCCACCAGCAGAGACCGGACAGGGTATCAGCCCCAGCATTTT	CATSRDRTGYQPQHF	TRBD1	TRBV15	TRBJ1-5	few
TGTGCCAGCAGGATACTAGTGTCAGGGGGTTATACGCAGTATTTT	CASRILVSGGYTQYF	TRBD1	TRBV28	TRBJ2-3	.
TGTGCCAGCTCACCCGTACAGAGCACAGATACGCAGTATTTT	CASSPVQSTDTQYF	.	TRBV18	TRBJ2-3	few
TGTGCCACCCAAAATAGCGGGAGCTACAATGAGCAGTTCTTC	CATQNSGSYNEQFF	TRBD2	TRBV2	TRBJ2-1	.
TGCGCCAGCAGCTTGGGTACCGGGACTTCCTATTACGAGCAGTACTTC	CASSLGTGTSYYEQYF	.	TRBV5-1	TRBJ2-7	few
TGTGCCAGCAGCTTGGAATGGGAAGATACGCAGTATTTT	CASSLEWEDTQYF	.	TRBV5-6	TRBJ2-3	.
TGCGCCAGCAGCCATCGATTTCCGGTGGACAAAAACATTCAGTACTTC	CASSHRFPVDKNIQYF	.	TRBV4-1	TRBJ2-4	many
TGTGCCAGCAGTTACGTCGGGGCTGGAACAGTTTTAGAGCAGTACTTC	CASSYVGAGTVLEQYF	.	TRBV6-6	TRBJ2-7	.
TGTGCCATCAGTGAACTGTCTAGCGGGAGGGAGGGCAGTGAGCAGTTCTTC	CAISELSSGREGSEQFF	TRBD2	TRBV10-3	TRBJ2-1	few
TGTGCCAGCAGCGGTTTGTCGTCGGAGGGCGTTTTCTTT	CASSGLSSEGVFF	.	TRBV11-2	TRBJ1-1	few
TGTGCCAGCAGCCATGGGACGACCTACGAGCAGTACTTC	CASSHGTTYEQYF	.	TRBV27	TRBJ2-7	many
TGTGCCAGCTGCCCGGGACAGGGATTTGACGAGCAGTACTTC	CASCPGQGFDEQYF	TRBD1	TRBV6-6	TRBJ2-7	few
TGTGCCAGCAGCTTCTACTCAGGGAACGAGCAGTACTTC	CASSFYSGNEQYF	.	TRBV7-2	TRBJ2-7	few
TGTGCCAGCAGCTCGATTACAGGTTGGGGGGAGACCCAGTACTTC	CASSSITGWGETQYF	.	TRBV7-9	TRBJ2-5	.
TGCAGCGGGACTTGGACAGGGGGCATCTTCGAAGATACGCAGTATTTT	CSGTWTGGIFEDTQYF	TRBD1	TRBV29-1	TRBJ2-3	many
TGTGCCAGCAGTCCGACAGGGTTCGAGACCCAGTACTTC	CASSPTGFETQYF	TRBD1	TRBV12-3/TRBV12-4	TRBJ2-5	.
TGTGCCAGCCGGGGGGTTCGGGACAGGGGAGACGAGCAGTACTTC	CASRGVRDRGDEQYF	TRBD1	TRBV2	TRBJ2-7	many
TGTGCCAGCAGCGTGGGAAATCAGCCCCAGCATTTT	CASSVGNQPQHF	.	TRBV9	TRBJ1-5	once
TGTGCCAGCAGCTCCTCGGGGACTAGCGGCATGAACGCGAACACCGGGGAGCTGTTTTTT	CASSSSGTSGMNANTGELFF	TRBD2	TRBV7-9	TRBJ2-2	.
TGTGCCAGCAGCCAAGATCATTTGGCGAGGCGGACTAGCACAGATACGCAGTATTTT	CASSQDHLARRTSTDTQYF	.	TRBV14	TRBJ2-3	few
TGTGCCAGCACTACCCTGCAGGGAGCCTACAATGAGCAGTTCTTC	CASTTLQGAYNEQFF	.	TRBV5-6	TRBJ2-1	.
TGTGCCAGCAGCGCTGCCGGGACTAGCTTCGAGGATGAGCAGTTCTTC	CASSAAGTSFEDEQFF	TRBD2	TRBV7-2	TRBJ2-1	.
TGTGCCAGCAGTAAGCCGGGACTAGCGACGAACACCGGGGAGCTGTTTTTT	CASSKPGLATNTGELFF	TRBD2	TRBV27	TRBJ2-2	few
TGTGCCAGCAGCCTTACAGGGGTTGAAAAACTGTTTTTT	CASSLTGVEKLFF	TRBD1	TRBV12-3/TRBV12-4	TRBJ1-4	many
TGTGCCAGCAGCCAAGATAGGGGGGTCAATCAGCCCCAGCATTTT	CASSQDRGVNQPQHF	.	TRBV4-2	TRBJ1-5	.
TGTGCCAGCAGCTTAGTTTCTGGGGCCAACGTCCTGACTTTC	CASSLVSGANVLTF	.	TRBV7-9	TRBJ2-6	.
TGCGCCAGCAGCTTGGGACAGGGAGGTGTGTACGAGCAGTACTTC	CASSLGQGGVYEQYF	.	TRBV5-1	TRBJ2-7	.
TGTGCCAGCAGCCCCAGCGGACAGGGGGGGAACGAGCAGTACTTC	CASSPSGQGGNEQYF	TRBD1	TRBV5-8	TRBJ2-7	few
TGTGCCAGCAGCCCGCGATCAGGGGGTTCGGTGCCAGATACGCAGTATTTT	CASSPRSGGSVPDTQYF	TRBD1	TRBV3-1	TRBJ2-3	few
TGTGCCAGCAGTTTAGGAGTTGGTTCCTACGAGCAGTACTTC	CASSLGVGSYEQYF	.	TRBV27	TRBJ2-7	few
TGTGCCAGCAGTTACTCTAGGACAGGGGCGGACAAAAACATTCAGTACTTC	CASSYSRTGADKNIQYF	TRBD1	TRBV6-6	TRBJ2-4	many
TGTGCCAGCAGTTTTGGACTAGCGGGAGTCAATGAGCAGTTCTTC	CASSFGLAGVNEQFF	TRBD2	TRBV27	TRBJ2-1	.
TGTGCCAGCAGCTATACCGGGACTCCCTTTAACACCGGGGAGCTGTTTTTT	CASSYTGTPFNTGELFF	.	TRBV28	TRBJ2-2	few
TGTGCCAGCAGTTACACGAGCGAATATAGCAATCAGCCCCAGCATTTT	CASSYTSEYSNQPQHF	.	TRBV6-6	TRBJ1-5	few
TGTGCTAGTGGTTTGGTAGGACTGGGCGGGTATGAGCAGTTCTTC	CASGLVGLGGYEQFF	.	TRBV12-5	TRBJ2-1	many
TGTGCCAGCAGCCGCCGGGACAGGGGTGACTATGGCTACACCTTC	CASSRRDRGDYGYTF	TRBD1	TRBV11-2	TRBJ1-2	many
TGTGCCAGCGGCACAGGACAGGTGGGGACCCAGTACTTC	CASGTGQVGTQYF	TRBD1	TRBV6-5	TRBJ2-5	few
TGTGCCAGCAGTCCGCGGACAGCTTACGAGCAGTACTTC	CASSPRTAYEQYF	.	TRBV27	TRBJ2-7	many
TGCGCCAGCAGCCAATCACAGGGAGCGAGCAATCAGCCCCAGCATTTT	CASSQSQGASNQPQHF	.	TRBV4-1	TRBJ1-5	few
TGTGCCAGCAGTCCCTCGACTAGCAGGGTCACAGATACGCAGTATTTT	CASSPSTSRVTDTQYF	TRBD2	TRBV12-3/TRBV12-4	TRBJ2-3	many
TGTGCCAGCAGTCCCGAGGGGGAGGCTTTCTTT	CASSPEGEAFF	.	TRBV12-3/TRBV12-4	TRBJ1-1	.
TGTGCCATCAGTGACGGGGGCTACACCTTC	CAISDGGYTF	.	TRBV10-3	TRBJ1-2	.
TGTGCCAGCAGTTTAGGCAATGAGCAGTTCTTC	CASSLGNEQFF	.	TRBV5-1	TRBJ2-1	many
TGCAGCGTGGGGCCCAGGGGGAGCTATGGCTACACCTTC	CSVGPRGSYGYTF	TRBD1	TRBV29-1	TRBJ1-2	.
TGCAGTGCGACAACTAGTGTCCCCTACAATGAGCAGTTCTTC	CSATTSVPYNEQFF	.	TRBV20-1	TRBJ2-1	many
TGTGCCAGCAGCTCGACTAGCGGGAGGAAACCCTACGAGCAGTACTTC	CASSSTSGRKPYEQYF	TRBD2	TRBV7-9	TRBJ2-7	many
TGTGCCAGCAGTTTACGTTTTGCCAACACCGGGGAGCTGTTTTTT	CASSLRFANTGELFF	.	TRBV27	TRBJ2-2	.